This TCR beta chain was identified in a study of blood T cells in healthy people across ages. Study in general: T cells yielded about one barcoded beta molecule per two cells through template switching.

Donors were healthy Caucasian individuals from Russia aged roughly 6 to 95. The authors drew about 10 milliliters of peripheral blood from each donor. RNA extraction gave at least 5 micrograms of total RNA per sample. Primed by a sample-barcoded 5' primer and a J-beta primer mix, a second PCR proceeded for 7 to 11 cycles. TCRdb re-called the 5' RACE reads with MiXCR, one entry per CDR3 protein. The sample consists of about 2 million distinct CDR3 sequences, around 50% of them appearing once. Germline assignment: CDR1 LNHNV and CDR2 YYDKDF (reference sequence). V gave up 7 bases and J gave up 2 bases; unmatched junction bases: 5. This CDR3 has 13 residues.

Material: blood. This chain uses TRBV15 with TRBJ2-7, with 7 positions matching TRBD1. This clonotype was sampled from a middle-aged woman in good health. The CDR3 coding sequence is TGTGCCACCAAGGATGGGACAGCCTACGAGCAGTACTTC. Translated, it gives CATKDGTAYEQYF.